This note documents a single TCR beta chain sequence. Other DNA sequences in the same sample also yield this CDR3. Per the study methods: For nucleated cells, counts were estimated from reference gene primer amplification. Assay used: immunoSEQ multiplex PCR; TCRdb lists only in-frame clones, some missing. The V and J calls and clone size are taken from that table; D and trimming were inferred from the DNA. Of fewer than 300,000 clones listed, 80% to 90% are singletons. This sample was included in a study of blood T cell repertoires in COVID-19. Across the study: Sites across the United States, Italy and Spain contributed samples from acute and convalescent COVID-19. Nucleic acid was either cDNA or gDNA, and it came from T cells, B-cell-depleted T cells, or PBMCs.

Unmatched junction bases numbered 7, after V lost 4 bases and J lost 7 bases. This CDR3 region has 13 residues. Looked up from germline, CDR1 is SGHRS and CDR2 is YFSETQ. Sample: peripheral blood. The TCR originated in a middle-aged woman who had recovered from COVID-19. The chain links TRBV5-1 to TRBJ2-7; 8 positions match TRBD1. The CDR3 sequence is CASSRGQGGEQYF. The CDR3 bases are TGCGCCAGCAGCCGCGGACAGGGTGGGGAGCAGTACTTC.